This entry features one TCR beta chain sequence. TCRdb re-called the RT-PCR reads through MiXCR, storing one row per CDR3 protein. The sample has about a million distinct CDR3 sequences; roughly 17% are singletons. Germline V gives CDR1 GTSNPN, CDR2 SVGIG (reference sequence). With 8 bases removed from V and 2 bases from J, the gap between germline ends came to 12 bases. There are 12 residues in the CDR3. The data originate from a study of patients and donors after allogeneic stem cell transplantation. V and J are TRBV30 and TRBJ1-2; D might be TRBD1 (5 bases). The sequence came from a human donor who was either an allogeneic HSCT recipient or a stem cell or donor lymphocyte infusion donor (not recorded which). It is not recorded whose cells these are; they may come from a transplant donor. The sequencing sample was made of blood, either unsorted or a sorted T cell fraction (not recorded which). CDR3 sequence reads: CARRQQNYGYTF. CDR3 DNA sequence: TGTGCCCGAAGACAGCAAAACTATGGCTACACCTTC.